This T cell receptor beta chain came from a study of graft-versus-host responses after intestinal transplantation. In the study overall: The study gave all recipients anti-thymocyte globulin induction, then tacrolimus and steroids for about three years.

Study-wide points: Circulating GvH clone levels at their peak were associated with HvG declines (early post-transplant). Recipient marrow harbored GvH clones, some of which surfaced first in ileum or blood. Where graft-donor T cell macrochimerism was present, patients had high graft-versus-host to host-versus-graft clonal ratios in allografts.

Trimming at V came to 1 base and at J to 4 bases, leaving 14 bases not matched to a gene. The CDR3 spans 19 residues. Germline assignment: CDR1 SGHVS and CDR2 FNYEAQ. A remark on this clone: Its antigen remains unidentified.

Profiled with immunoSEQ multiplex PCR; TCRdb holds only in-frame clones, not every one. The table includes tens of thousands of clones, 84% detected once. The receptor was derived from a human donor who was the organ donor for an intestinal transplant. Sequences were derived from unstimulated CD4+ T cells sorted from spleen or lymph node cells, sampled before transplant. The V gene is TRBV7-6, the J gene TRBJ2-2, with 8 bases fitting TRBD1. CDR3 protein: CASSLVASGQGAPTGELFF. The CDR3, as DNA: TGTGCCAGCAGCTTAGTGGCCTCTGGGCAGGGGGCGCCCACCGGGGAGCTGTTTTTT.